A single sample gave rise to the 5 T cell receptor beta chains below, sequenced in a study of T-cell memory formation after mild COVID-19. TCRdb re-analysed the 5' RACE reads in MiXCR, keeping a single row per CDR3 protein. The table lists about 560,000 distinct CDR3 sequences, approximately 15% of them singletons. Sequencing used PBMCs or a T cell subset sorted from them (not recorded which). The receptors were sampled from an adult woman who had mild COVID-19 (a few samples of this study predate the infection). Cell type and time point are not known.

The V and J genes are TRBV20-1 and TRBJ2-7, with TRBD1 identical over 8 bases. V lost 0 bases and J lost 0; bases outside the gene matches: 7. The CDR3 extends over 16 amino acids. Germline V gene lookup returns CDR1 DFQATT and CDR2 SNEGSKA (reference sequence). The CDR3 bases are TGCAGTGCTAGAGACCCAGGGACAGGTAGCTCCTACGAGCAGTACTTC. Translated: CSARDPGTGSSYEQYF.

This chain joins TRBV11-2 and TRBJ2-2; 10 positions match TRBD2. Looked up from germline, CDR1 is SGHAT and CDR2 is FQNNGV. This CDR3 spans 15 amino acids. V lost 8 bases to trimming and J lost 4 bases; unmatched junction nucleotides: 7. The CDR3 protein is CASWGGLALTGELFF. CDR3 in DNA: TGTGCCAGCTGGGGGGGACTAGCGCTCACCGGGGAGCTGTTTTTT.

This chain's CDR3 is CASRRGTSFGETQYF. The CDR3 nucleotides are TGTGCCAGCAGGAGGGGGACTTCTTTTGGGGAGACCCAGTACTTC. The chain uses TRBV2 and TRBJ2-5; either TRBD1 or TRBD2 may supply D (6 bases each). V was pared by 6 bases and J by 5 bases, with 19 bases between. This CDR3 contains 15 residues. Germline V CDR1 and CDR2: SNHLY, FYNNEI.

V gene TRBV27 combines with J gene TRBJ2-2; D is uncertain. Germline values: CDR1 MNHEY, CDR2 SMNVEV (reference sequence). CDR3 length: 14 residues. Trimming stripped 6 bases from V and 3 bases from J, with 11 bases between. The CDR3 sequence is CASSPDTYTGELFF. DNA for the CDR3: TGTGCCAGCAGCCCTGACACCTACACCGGGGAGCTGTTTTTT.

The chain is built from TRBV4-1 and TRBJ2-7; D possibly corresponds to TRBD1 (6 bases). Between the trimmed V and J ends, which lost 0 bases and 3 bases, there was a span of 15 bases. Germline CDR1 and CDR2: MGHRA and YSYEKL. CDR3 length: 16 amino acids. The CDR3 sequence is CASSQDDRTVRYEQYF. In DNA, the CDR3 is TGCGCCAGCAGCCAAGATGATCGGACAGTGCGCTACGAGCAGTACTTC.